The 6 T cell receptor beta chains reported below all come from one sample, sequenced in a study of regulatory T cells in long-lasting Graves disease. The time point: persistent/refractory GD, antithyroid drugs over 5 years with positive TRAb. Generation of the TCR library employed RNA extracted from PBMCs. In building TCR beta libraries, iRepertoire HTBI primers were used together with Arm-PCR of CDR3 regions. A single record per CDR3 protein comes from TCRdb applying MiXCR to the multiplex PCR reads. The sample carries 300,000 to 500,000 distinct CDR3 sequences, around 21% recorded once. Sequenced material: peripheral blood mononuclear cells (PBMCs), taken when the disease was refractory, from a patient treated with antithyroid drugs. The receptors were gathered from a female donor with Graves disease.

This clonotype was seen more than once but under ten times. The chain is built from TRBV7-2 and TRBJ2-7; 13 bases are a match to TRBD2. Germline V gives CDR1 SGHTA, CDR2 FQGNSA. The CDR3 runs 18 residues. J gave up 2 bases and V 6 bases, and 13 bases lay outside the gene matches. The CDR3 nucleotides read TGTGCCAGCAGTTCAAAGAAACTAGCGGGAGGGCCTACCTACGAGCAGTACTTC. Its protein product is CASSSKKLAGGPTYEQYF.

This clonotype has more than one count but fewer than ten. This sequence joins TRBV4-3 and TRBJ1-2; D gene unclear. Trimming cost V 0 bases and J 2 bases, with 10 bases left between them. The CDR3 is made up of 15 amino acids. The V gene's germline CDR1 is LGHNA and CDR2 YSLEER. DNA for the CDR3: TGCGCCAGCAGCCAAGATATGTGGGGAAACTATGGCTACACCTTC. This translates into CASSQDMWGNYGYTF.

This chain connects TRBV20-1 to TRBJ1-1; D might be TRBD1 (6 bases). V was cut by 0 bases and J by 6 bases, with 14 bases left in between. CDR3 length: 14 amino acids. The V gene's germline CDR1 is DFQATT and CDR2 SNEGSKA (reference sequence). The CDR3: CSARDQGPRPEAFF. The CDR3 DNA follows: TGCAGTGCTAGAGATCAGGGGCCGAGGCCTGAAGCTTTCTTT.

This clonotype was counted many times. The chain carries TRBV12-3 or TRBV12-4 and TRBJ1-1, with 7 bases matching TRBD1. With 2 bases clipped from V and 4 bases from J, the junction kept 7 bases outside the gene matches. The CDR3 loop spans 15 amino acids. The CDR3 protein is CASSLPQGQFTEAFF. In DNA form, the CDR3 reads TGTGCCAGCAGTTTACCACAGGGACAGTTCACTGAAGCTTTCTTT.

The sample holds a few counts of this clonotype. The V and J genes are TRBV25-1 and TRBJ2-5, with D perhaps matching TRBD2 (6 bases). Germline V CDR1 and CDR2: MGHDK, SYGVNS. Trimming left V 2 bases short and J 4 bases short, with 23 bases between. CDR3 length equals 18 residues. CDR3 nucleotides: TGTGCCAGCAGTGAAGGGGCTAGCGTAGGATTTCATCGAGAGACCCAGTACTTC. Protein: CASSEGASVGFHRETQYF.

V and J are TRBV11-2 and TRBJ1-3, with a weak D call TRBD1 (5 bases). This CDR3 spans 15 amino acids. Germline V lookup: CDR1 SGHAT, CDR2 FQNNGV. Deletions cut 3 bases from V and 0 bases from J, with 9 bases between. CDR3 residues: CASSLTDFSGNTIYF. CDR3 nucleotide sequence: TGTGCCAGCAGCTTGACAGACTTCTCTGGAAACACCATATATTTT.